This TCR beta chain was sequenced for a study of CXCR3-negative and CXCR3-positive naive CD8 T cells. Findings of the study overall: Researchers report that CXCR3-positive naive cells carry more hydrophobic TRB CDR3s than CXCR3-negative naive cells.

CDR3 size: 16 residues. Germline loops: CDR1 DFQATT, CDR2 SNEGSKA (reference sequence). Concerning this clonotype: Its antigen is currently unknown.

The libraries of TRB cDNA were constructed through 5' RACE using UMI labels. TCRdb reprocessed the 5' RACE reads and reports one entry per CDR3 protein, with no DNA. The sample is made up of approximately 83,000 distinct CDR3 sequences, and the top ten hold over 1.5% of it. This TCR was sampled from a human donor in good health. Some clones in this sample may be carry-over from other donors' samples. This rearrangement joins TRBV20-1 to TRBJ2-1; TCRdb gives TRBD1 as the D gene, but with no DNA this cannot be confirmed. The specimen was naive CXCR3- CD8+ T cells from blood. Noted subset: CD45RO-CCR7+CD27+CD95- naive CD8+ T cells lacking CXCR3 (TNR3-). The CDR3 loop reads CSAPHGGAYSYNEQFF.